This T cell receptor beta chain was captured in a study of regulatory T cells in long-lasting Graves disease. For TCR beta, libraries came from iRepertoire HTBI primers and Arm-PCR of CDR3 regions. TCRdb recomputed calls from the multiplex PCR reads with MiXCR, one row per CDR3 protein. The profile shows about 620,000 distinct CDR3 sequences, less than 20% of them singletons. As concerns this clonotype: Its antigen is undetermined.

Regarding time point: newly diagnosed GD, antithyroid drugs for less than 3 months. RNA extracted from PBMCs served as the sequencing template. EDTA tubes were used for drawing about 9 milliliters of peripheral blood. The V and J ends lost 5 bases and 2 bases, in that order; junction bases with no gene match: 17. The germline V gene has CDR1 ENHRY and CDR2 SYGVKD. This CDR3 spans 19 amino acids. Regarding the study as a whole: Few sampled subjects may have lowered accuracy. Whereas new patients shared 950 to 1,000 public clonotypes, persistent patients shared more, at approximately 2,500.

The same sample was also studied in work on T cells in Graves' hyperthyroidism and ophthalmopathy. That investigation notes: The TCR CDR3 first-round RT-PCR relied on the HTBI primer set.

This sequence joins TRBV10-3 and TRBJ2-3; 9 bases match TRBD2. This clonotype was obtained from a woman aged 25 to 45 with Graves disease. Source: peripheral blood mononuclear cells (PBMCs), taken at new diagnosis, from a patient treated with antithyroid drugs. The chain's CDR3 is CAISQGRGLAGSSTDTQYF. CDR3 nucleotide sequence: TGTGCCATCAGTCAGGGAAGGGGGCTAGCGGGGTCTTCCACAGATACGCAGTATTTT.